This T cell receptor beta chain derives from a study of blood T cell repertoires in COVID-19. Turning to the study itself: Sites in the United States, Italy and Spain provided acute and convalescent COVID-19 samples. T cells, B-cell-depleted T cells, or PBMCs supplied cDNA or gDNA.

As handled by the study authors: Estimation of nucleated cell counts relied on the amplification of reference gene primers. Assay used: immunoSEQ multiplex PCR; TCRdb lists only in-frame clones, some missing. The V and J calls and the clone size are those of that table, but D and trimming were determined from the DNA. The sample records around 92,000 clones, roughly nine tenths being singletons. This clone was recorded once. This CDR3 spans 15 amino acids. Germline V CDR1 and CDR2: MNHEY, SMNVEV (reference sequence). The V end lost 2 bases, the J end lost 1 base, and 11 bases lay between the germline ends.

The chain has TRBV27 and TRBJ1-1; D not certain. This TCR derives from a woman of 80 years or more with active COVID-19. What was sequenced was peripheral blood. The chain's CDR3 is CASSLEGLRNTEAFF. The CDR3 DNA reads TGTGCCAGCAGTTTAGAGGGTTTGAGGAACACTGAAGCTTTCTTT.